The 21 T cell receptor beta chains presented below share a single source sample, sequenced in a study of neurological immune-mediated disorders. TCRdb re-called the 5' RACE reads through MiXCR, storing one row per CDR3 protein. The data contain more than 15,000 distinct CDR3 sequences, 14% to 15% of them singletons. Sequencing was performed on PBMCs. Receptors originate from a man in his fifties or sixties with HTLV-1-associated myelopathy (HAM/TSP).

Ten or more counts support this clonotype. The chain couples TRBV28 to TRBJ1-5; D not resolved. In germline, CDR1 is MDHEN, CDR2 SYDVKM. V was cut by 6 bases and J by 6 bases, with 9 bases left in between. The CDR3 has 12 residues. CDR3 loop: CASRSPGQPQHF. The CDR3 nucleotides read TGTGCCAGCAGGTCCCCAGGTCAGCCCCAGCATTTT.

In the case of this clonotype: The junction departs from the called germline gene at one end, perhaps through a read error. V is TRBV7-2 and J is TRBJ1-1; D is ambiguous. The CDR3 runs 13 residues. Germline assignment: CDR1 SGHTA and CDR2 FQGNSA. For the CDR3, the DNA is TGTGCCAGCAGCTTAGGGCTGAACACTAAAGCTTTCTTT. Its protein is CASSLGLNTKAFF.

A single count supports this clonotype. Germline is not matched at one junction end, which may reflect a read error. The V call is TRBV29-1, the J call TRBJ1-2; maybe TRBD1 (5 bases). The CDR3 runs to 13 residues. Germline CDR1 reads SQVTM; CDR2 reads ANQGSEA. The DNA of the CDR3 is TGCAGCGTTGAAGTACAGGTGGTCGGAGGCTCCACCTTC. Translating gives CSVEVQVVGGSTF.

This clonotype was seen repeatedly, ten times or more. This rearrangement joins TRBV20-1 to TRBJ1-1; D perhaps matches TRBD1 (5 bases). This CDR3 is 11 amino acids long. Germline CDR1 reads DFQATT; CDR2 reads SNEGSKA (reference sequence). Trimming pared 6 bases from V and 5 bases from J, leaving 10 bases between. Here the CDR3 reads CSATRGTEAFF. Written as DNA, the CDR3 is TGCAGTGCAACAAGGGGTACTGAAGCTTTCTTT.

This clonotype was recorded at least ten times. V is TRBV6-5 and J is TRBJ2-3, with D possibly TRBD2 on 7 matching bases. This CDR3 spans 16 amino acids. Trimming pared 2 bases from V and 2 bases from J, leaving 14 bases between. Looked up from germline, CDR1 is MNHEY and CDR2 is SVGAGI. The CDR3 bases are TGTGCCAGCAGTTACGGATCGGGGGGCTCCACAGATACGCAGTATTTT. This translates into CASSYGSGGSTDTQYF.

The chain combines TRBV5-1 with TRBJ1-1; possibly TRBD1 for D (5 bases). Germline V lookup: CDR1 SGHRS, CDR2 YFSETQ. Trimming stripped 0 bases from V and 5 bases from J, with 14 bases between. The CDR3 sequence is 15 residues long. The CDR3 here is CASSLAGGRVTEAFF. The CDR3 DNA reads as TGCGCCAGCAGCTTGGCAGGAGGCAGGGTGACTGAAGCTTTCTTT. Complete variable domain (other parts from reference TRBV5-1 and TRBJ1-1): KAGVTQTPRYLIKTRGQQVTLSCSPISGHRSVSWYQQTPGQGLQFLFEYFSETQRNKGNFPGRFSGRQFSNSRSEMNVSTLELGDSALYLCASSLAGGRVTEAFFGQGTRLTVV.

Relative to its sample, this clonotype is medium-sized. A junction boundary mismatches the germline segment, possibly from a read error. The rearrangement joins TRBV7-7 to TRBJ2-3; 10 nucleotides align to TRBD1. This CDR3 is built from 14 residues. CDR1 is SSHAT, CDR2 FNYEAQ, per germline (reference sequence). DNA for the CDR3: TGTGCTAGCAGCTTAGGGACAGGGGAGGATACGCAGTATTTT. Translation: CASSLGTGEDTQYF.

Many counts were recorded for this clonotype. The chain uses TRBV20-1 and TRBJ1-4, with a possible D match to TRBD1 (5 bases). Trimming cost V 6 bases and J 2 bases, with 13 bases left between them. Germline V CDR1 and CDR2: DFQATT, SNEGSKA (reference sequence). The CDR3 spans 14 residues. CDR3 in amino acids: CSAVGGATNEKLFF. CDR3 nucleotide sequence: TGCAGTGCCGTCGGTGGGGCGACTAATGAAAAACTGTTTTTT.

This clonotype was found many times. The V and J genes are TRBV5-4 and TRBJ1-1; no firm D call. Germline assignment: CDR1 SGHNT and CDR2 YYREEE (reference sequence). V shed 0 bases and J shed 2 bases, with 14 bases lying between them. This CDR3 is built from 16 residues. CDR3 in DNA: TGTGCCAGCAGCTTGGTTTACAGTGGCGGAAACACTGAAGCTTTCTTT. Encoded protein: CASSLVYSGGNTEAFF.

The sample holds many counts of this clonotype. The rearrangement uses TRBV12-3 or TRBV12-4 and TRBJ2-1; D gene unclear. This CDR3 contains 12 residues. Trimming left V 6 bases short and J 7 bases short, with 10 bases between. CDR3 in DNA: TGTGCCAGCAGGGTGTCGAGGAATGAGCAGTTCTTC. This gives the protein CASRVSRNEQFF.

Many counts were recorded for this clonotype. V and J are TRBV20-1 and TRBJ2-3; 8 nucleotides line up with TRBD2. This CDR3 contains 15 residues. The V gene end was trimmed by 3 bases and the J gene end by 0 bases; junction bases not matched to a gene: 5. Germline V gene data show CDR1 as DFQATT and CDR2 as SNEGSKA (reference sequence). CDR3 in amino acids: CSARSGGESTDTQYF. In nucleotides, the CDR3 is TGCAGTGCTAGGTCGGGGGGGGAGAGCACAGATACGCAGTATTTT.

This clonotype was recorded at least ten times. The chain carries TRBV5-1 and TRBJ2-1, with TRBD2 matching 9 bases. Germline CDR1 reads SGHRS; CDR2 reads YFSETQ. The CDR3 has 12 residues. J lost 9 bases, V lost 4 bases, and 2 bases had no gene match. The CDR3 DNA is TGCGCCAGCAGCCTGGGACTAGCTGAGCAGTTCTTC. Translation gives CASSLGLAEQFF.

In its sample, this clonotype ranks as medium-sized. V usage is TRBV6-5 and J usage is TRBJ1-2, with 8 bases identical to TRBD1. This CDR3 is 13 amino acids long. Trimming cost V 2 bases and J 8 bases; bases outside gene matches: 4. In germline, CDR1 is MNHEY, CDR2 SVGAGI. The CDR3 spells CASSYAGGAGYTF. The CDR3 bases are TGTGCCAGCAGTTACGCAGGGGGCGCGGGCTACACCTTC.

This clonotype has ten or more counts. V gene TRBV6-6 combines with J gene TRBJ2-1; D is possibly TRBD2 (7 bases). Trimming pared 1 base from V and 12 bases from J, leaving 16 bases between. Germline V gene sequence: CDR1 MNHNY, CDR2 SVGAGI (reference sequence). This CDR3 contains 14 residues. CDR3 protein: CASSYFGEGGGQFF. CDR3 DNA: TGTGCCAGCAGTTACTTCGGAGAAGGGGGGGGGCAGTTCTTC.

This clonotype was seen at least ten times. The V and J genes are TRBV20-1 and TRBJ2-7; 10 nucleotides match TRBD2. Unmatched junction bases numbered 9, after V lost 3 bases and J lost 1 base. The CDR3 consists of 16 residues. Germline CDR1 and CDR2: DFQATT and SNEGSKA (reference sequence). The CDR3 loop is CSASRSGGAMSYEQYF. The CDR3 DNA reads as TGCAGTGCTAGCCGCAGCGGGGGGGCTATGTCCTACGAGCAGTACTTC.

The sample holds many counts of this clonotype. The gene calls are TRBV7-2 and TRBJ1-4; TRBD1 aligns across 12 bases. With 5 bases clipped from V and 0 bases from J, the junction kept 13 bases outside the gene matches. The CDR3 is made up of 20 amino acids. Germline CDR1 SGHTA, CDR2 FQGNSA. The CDR3 loop is CASSPLPPGTGGSTNEKLFF. The CDR3 DNA reads TGTGCCAGCAGCCCCCTGCCTCCCGGGACAGGGGGCTCAACTAATGAAAAACTGTTTTTT.

Within the sample, this clonotype is medium-sized (0.01 to 0.1%). The V gene is TRBV24-1, the J gene TRBJ2-1; no firm D call. There are 12 residues in the CDR3. Looked up from germline, CDR1 is KGHDR and CDR2 is SFDVKD. The V end was cut by 4 bases, the J end by 9 bases, with 9 bases between. CDR3 region: CATSDLSFEQFF. The CDR3 coding sequence is TGTGCCACCAGTGACCTCTCTTTTGAGCAGTTCTTC.

Note on this clonotype: A read error is likely, as this CDR3 ends without the conserved phenylalanine or tryptophan. V usage is TRBV7-8 and J usage is TRBJ2-1, with D unresolved. Germline V CDR1 and CDR2: SGHVS, FQNEAQ. The CDR3 covers 15 residues. CDR3 sequence reads: CASILAIEPYNEQFV. The CDR3 bases are TGTGCCAGCATCTTAGCCATCGAGCCCTACAATGAGCAGTTCGTC.

The rearrangement uses TRBV7-9 and TRBJ2-3; D gene uncertain. The CDR3 covers 17 residues. CDR1 SEHNR and CDR2 FQNEAQ come from the germline V gene (reference sequence). Trimming shortened V by 3 bases and J by 2 bases, and 18 bases separated the two germline ends. The CDR3 DNA reads TGTGCCAGCAGCTTTTCTATCGGGCCTAACCCCACAGATACGCAGTATTTT. The encoded protein is CASSFSIGPNPTDTQYF. Full variable domain (missing parts from reference TRBV7-9 and TRBJ2-3): DTGVSQNPRHKITKRGQNVTFRCDPISEHNRLYWYRQTLGQGPEFLTYFQNEAQLEKSRLLSDRFSAERPKGSFSTLEIQRTEQGDSAMYLCASSFSIGPNPTDTQYFGPGTRLTVL.

V usage is TRBV6-4 and J usage is TRBJ2-3; D is possibly TRBD1 (6 bases). This CDR3 has 14 amino acids. With 2 bases removed from V and 9 bases from J, the gap between germline ends came to 15 bases. Germline values: CDR1 MRHNA, CDR2 SNTAGT. The CDR3 sequence: CASSDTNRDGTQYF. The CDR3 DNA follows: TGTGCCAGCAGTGACACAAACAGGGACGGCACGCAGTATTTT.

The table lists this clonotype with many counts. The V call is TRBV5-1, the J call TRBJ2-5; 11 positions match TRBD2. The CDR3 contains 17 residues. The germline CDR1 and CDR2 sequences are SGHRS and YFSETQ. Trimming cost V 3 bases and J 4 bases; bases outside gene matches: 11. The CDR3 DNA reads TGCGCCAGCAGCTCCGGGGCGAGTAGCGGGGGGGGAGAGACCCAGTACTTC. It codes for CASSSGASSGGGETQYF.